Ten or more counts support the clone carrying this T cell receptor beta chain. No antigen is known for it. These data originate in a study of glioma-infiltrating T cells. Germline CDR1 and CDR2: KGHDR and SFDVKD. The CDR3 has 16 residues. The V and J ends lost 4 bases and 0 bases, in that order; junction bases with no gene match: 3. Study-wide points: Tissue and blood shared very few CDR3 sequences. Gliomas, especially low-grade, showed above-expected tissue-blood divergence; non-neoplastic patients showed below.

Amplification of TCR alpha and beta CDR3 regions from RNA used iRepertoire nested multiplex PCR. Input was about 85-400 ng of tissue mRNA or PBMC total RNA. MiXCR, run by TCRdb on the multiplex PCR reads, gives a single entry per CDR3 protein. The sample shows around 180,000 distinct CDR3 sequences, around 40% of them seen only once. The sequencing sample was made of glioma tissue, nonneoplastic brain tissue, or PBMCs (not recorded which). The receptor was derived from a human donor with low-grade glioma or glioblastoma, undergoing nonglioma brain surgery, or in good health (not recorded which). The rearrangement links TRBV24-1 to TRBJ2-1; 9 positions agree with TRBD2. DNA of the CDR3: TGTGCCACCAGTGACGTTAGCGGGAGCTCCTACAATGAGCAGTTCTTC. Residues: CATSDVSGSSYNEQFF.